One sample yielded the 6 T cell receptor beta chains listed below, sequenced in a study of blood T cells in healthy people across ages. Through a sample-barcoded 5' primer and a J-beta primer mix, a second PCR was run for roughly 6 to 12 cycles. TCRdb re-called the 5' RACE reads through MiXCR, storing one row per CDR3 protein. The data contain 1.4 million to 1.5 million distinct CDR3 sequences, 42% of them singletons. The sequencing sample was made of blood. The receptor source for this set is a woman aged 18 to 35 in good health.

This chain uses TRBV12-3 or TRBV12-4 with TRBJ2-4; possibly TRBD1 or TRBD2 for D (5 bases each). Trimming pared 6 bases from V and 13 bases from J, leaving 13 bases between. The CDR3 is 11 residues long. The CDR3 sequence is CASSLGRWQYF. The CDR3 nucleotides read TGTGCCAGCAGCTTGGGACGGTGGCAGTACTTC.

In its sample, this clonotype was seen many times. V is TRBV18 and J is TRBJ1-5; D remains unclear. The germline V gene has CDR1 KGHSH and CDR2 LQKENI. The CDR3 sequence is 12 residues long. The V end was cut by 4 bases, the J end by 7 bases, with 8 bases between. CDR3 amino acids: CASSHNEQPQHF. Written as DNA, the CDR3 is TGTGCCAGCTCACACAACGAACAGCCCCAGCATTTT.

This clonotype was found once. The chain carries TRBV5-1 and TRBJ1-4, with 7 positions matching TRBD1. Looked up from germline, CDR1 is SGHRS and CDR2 is YFSETQ. The V and J ends lost 2 bases and 8 bases, in that order; junction bases with no gene match: 9. CDR3 length: 15 amino acids. The CDR3 spells CASSFGTEMQEKLFF. The CDR3 DNA reads TGCGCCAGCAGCTTCGGGACAGAGATGCAAGAAAAACTGTTTTTT.

About this clonotype itself: One end of the junction fails to match germline, which may point to a read error. The chain couples TRBV30 to TRBJ2-7; TRBD2 matches 9 bases. The CDR3 loop spans 12 amino acids. Germline loops: CDR1 GTSNPN, CDR2 SVGIG (reference sequence). CDR3 loop: CATTSGAAEQYF. Here the CDR3 DNA reads TGCGCGACGACTAGCGGCGCCGCCGAGCAGTACTTC. Complete variable domain (other parts from reference TRBV30 and TRBJ2-7): SQTIHQWPATLVQPVGSPLSLECTVEGTSNPNLYWYRQAAGRGLQLLFYSVGIGQISSEVPQNLSASRPQDRQFILSSKKLLLSDSGFYLCATTSGAAEQYFGPGTRLTVT.

A word on this clonotype: The junction does not match germline at one end; this may be a read error. The chain combines TRBV12-3 or TRBV12-4 with TRBJ2-1; D gene ambiguous. CDR3 length: 14 residues. The CDR3: CASCFRVGYNEQFF. The CDR3 DNA is TGTGCCAGCTGTTTCCGCGTAGGATACAATGAGCAGTTCTTC.

V is TRBV4-1 and J is TRBJ1-1; D remains ambiguous. V was trimmed by 2 bases and J by 2 bases, leaving 24 bases between them. CDR3 length: 19 amino acids. Germline V gene lookup returns CDR1 MGHRA and CDR2 YSYEKL. The CDR3 bases are TGCGCCAGCAGCCAACACCCCAGTAGTTTGGGATCCGGAAACACTGAAGCTTTCTTT. It translates to CASSQHPSSLGSGNTEAFF.